The next 8 T cell receptor beta chains were all read from a single sample in a study. A single record per CDR3 protein comes from TCRdb applying MiXCR to the RT-PCR reads. The sample has around 700,000 distinct CDR3 sequences, 14% seen once. The sample taken for sequencing was memory CD4+ T cells from blood. The receptors were sampled from a female donor in good health, serving as a healthy control.

The chain links TRBV5-1 to TRBJ1-5; 9 bases fit TRBD1. The CDR3 is made up of 16 amino acids. Germline V CDR1 and CDR2: SGHRS, YFSETQ. V lost 0 bases and J lost 5; bases outside the gene matches: 6. This CDR3 reads CASSLGGTGGDQPQHF. The CDR3 DNA reads TGCGCCAGCAGCTTGGGGGGCACAGGGGGCGATCAGCCCCAGCATTTT.

The chain carries TRBV3-1 and TRBJ2-1, with 7 nucleotides matching TRBD2. The CDR3 spans 18 residues. CDR1 LGHDT and CDR2 YNNKEL come from the germline V gene (reference sequence). The V gene end was trimmed by 2 bases and the J gene end by 6 bases; junction bases not matched to a gene: 16. The CDR3 is CASSQWGGSPLLGNEQFF. The CDR3 coding sequence is TGTGCCAGCAGCCAATGGGGCGGGAGCCCATTGTTAGGCAATGAGCAGTTCTTC.

This chain uses TRBV24-1 with TRBJ2-1; 7 bases align to TRBD2. Trimming removed 3 bases from V and 2 bases from J; junction bases left unmatched: 9. Germline CDR1 is KGHDR and CDR2 is SFDVKD. The CDR3 covers 17 residues. CDR3 region: CATSDDRRESPYNEQFF. CDR3 nucleotides: TGTGCCACCAGTGATGATAGGCGGGAGAGTCCCTACAATGAGCAGTTCTTC.

This clonotype was seen a few times. This sequence joins TRBV20-1 and TRBJ2-4; TRBD2 agrees at 10 bases. The CDR3 spans 14 residues. From germline, CDR1 is DFQATT and CDR2 SNEGSKA (reference sequence). J gave up 15 bases and V 5 bases, and 16 bases lay outside the gene matches. The CDR3 loop is CSASPGLASSGVYF. The CDR3 DNA follows: TGCAGTGCTTCCCCGGGACTAGCGTCCTCAGGGGTGTACTTC.

This clonotype has ten or more counts. The chain carries TRBV15 and TRBJ1-5, with TRBD1 as a possible D gene (5 bases). This CDR3 is built from 13 residues. Germline-derived CDR1 and CDR2 are LNHNV and YYDKDF (reference sequence). The germline V and J ends were trimmed by 4 bases and 7 bases, with 11 bases remaining between them. The CDR3 nucleotides are TGTGCCACCAGCAAAATGGGGGGACAGCCCCAGCATTTT. Translation gives CATSKMGGQPQHF. Complete variable domain (other parts from reference TRBV15 and TRBJ1-5): DAMVIQNPRYQVTQFGKPVTLSCSQTLNHNVMYWYQQKSSQAPKLLFHYYDKDFNNEADTPDNFQSRRPNTSFCFLDIRSPGLGDTAMYLCATSKMGGQPQHFGDGTRLSIL.

The chain employs TRBV18 and TRBJ2-3; TRBD2 agrees at 8 bases. This CDR3 has 16 amino acids. V lost 3 bases to trimming and J lost 1 base; unmatched junction nucleotides: 6. Germline V gene data show CDR1 as KGHSH and CDR2 as LQKENI. The CDR3 nucleotides are TGTGCCAGCTCACCCCGGACTAGCAAGGGCACAGATACGCAGTATTTT. Protein sequence: CASSPRTSKGTDTQYF.

The chain employs TRBV5-1 and TRBJ1-4; D is ambiguous. The V gene lost 0 bases and the J gene lost 3 bases, with 9 bases spanning the gap. The CDR3 covers 15 residues. The germline V gene encodes CDR1 SGHRS and CDR2 YFSETQ. This CDR3 is CASSLGRGANEKLFF. The CDR3 DNA follows: TGCGCCAGCAGCTTGGGTAGAGGTGCTAATGAAAAACTGTTTTTT.

V usage is TRBV20-1 and J usage is TRBJ2-3; TRBD2 aligns across 10 bases. The CDR3 extends over 17 amino acids. CDR1 is DFQATT and CDR2 is SNEGSKA in the germline V gene (reference sequence). V lost 5 bases, J lost 2 bases, and 13 bases stayed unmatched. The CDR3 DNA reads as TGCAGTGCTTCATCACCCTTGACTAGCGGGCCCACAGATACGCAGTATTTT. Translated: CSASSPLTSGPTDTQYF.